This TCR beta chain was sequenced during a study of T cells after posttransplantation cyclophosphamide. Whole-study results and caveats: After PTCy, TRB diversity resembled that of CNI/methotrexate controls. Donor-recipient repertoire similarity was low at 1-2 months, rising over year one. Skin or GI-infiltrating T cells shared few TRB sequences with blood.

The related graft donor's blood sample was taken on the day of bone marrow donation. Trimming pared 3 bases from V and 1 base from J, leaving 7 bases between. Germline V gene lookup returns CDR1 SGHRS and CDR2 YFSETQ. The CDR3 extends over 14 amino acids. Generated by immunoSEQ multiplex PCR, the TCRdb table keeps only in-frame clones and is missing some. The data contain some 14,000 clones, roughly 80% of them singletons. Concerning this clone itself: The antigen remains undetermined.

The sample comprised memory CD4+ T cells sorted from PBMCs. The sequence derives from a man aged 45-65 years. V and J are TRBV5-1 and TRBJ2-2; D possibly corresponds to TRBD1 (6 bases). CDR3 nucleotide sequence: TGCGCCAGCAGCTCGGGACAGAACACCGGGGAGCTGTTTTTT. As protein: CASSSGQNTGELFF.